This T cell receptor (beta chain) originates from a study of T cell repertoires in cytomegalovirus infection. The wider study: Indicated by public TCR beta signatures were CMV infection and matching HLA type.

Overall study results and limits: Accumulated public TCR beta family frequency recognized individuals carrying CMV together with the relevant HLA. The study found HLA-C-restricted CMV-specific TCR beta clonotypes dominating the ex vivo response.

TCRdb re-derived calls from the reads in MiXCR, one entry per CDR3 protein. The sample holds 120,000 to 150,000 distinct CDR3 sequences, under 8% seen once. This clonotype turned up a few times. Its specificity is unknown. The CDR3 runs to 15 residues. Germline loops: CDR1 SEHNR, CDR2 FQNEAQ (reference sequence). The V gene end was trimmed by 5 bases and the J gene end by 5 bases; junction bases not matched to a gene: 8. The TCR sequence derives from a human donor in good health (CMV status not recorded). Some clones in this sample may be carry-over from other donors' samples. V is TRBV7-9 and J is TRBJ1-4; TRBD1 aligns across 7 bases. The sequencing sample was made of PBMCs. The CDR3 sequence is CASSATTGLNEKLFF. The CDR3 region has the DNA TGTGCCAGCAGCGCCACGACAGGGTTGAATGAAAAACTGTTTTTT.